The entry below gives a single T cell receptor (beta chain) sequence along with its context. This may arise from a read error, as a much more abundant clone is one base away. Alongside a J-beta primer mix, a sample-barcoded 5' primer served in a second PCR lasting roughly 6 to 11 cycles. One entry per CDR3 protein, called by TCRdb with MiXCR from the 5' RACE reads. The sample includes fewer than 750,000 distinct CDR3 sequences, approximately 52% of them seen just once. The sample originates from a study of blood T cells in healthy people across ages. This CDR3 is built from 14 residues. Germline V gene data show CDR1 as SGHTA and CDR2 as FQGNSA. V lost 5 bases to trimming and J lost 4 bases; unmatched junction nucleotides: 5.

This clonotype was sampled from a woman older than 75 in good health. The V gene is TRBV7-2, the J gene TRBJ2-4; 7 bases map to TRBD2. The sample was blood. CDR3 residues: CASSVWGGKNIQYF. The CDR3 region has the DNA TGTGCCAGCAGCGTATGGGGGGGAAAAAACATTCAGTACTTC.